A single sample is the source of the 12 T cell receptor beta chains below, sequenced in a study of shared clonotypes between healthy human individuals. Naive CD8 cells comprised CD45RO-negative, CCR7-positively selected cells, excluding terminally differentiated effector memory CD45RA+ cells. Profiled with immunoSEQ multiplex PCR; TCRdb holds only in-frame clones, not every one. In the table there are 550,000 to 750,000 clones, about 95% of which are singletons. The sequencing sample was made of naive CD8+ T cells sorted from blood. These receptors were collected from a young woman in good health.

The gene calls are TRBV19 and TRBJ2-1; TRBD2 aligns across 10 bases. V trimming: 1 base; J trimming: 5 bases; junction bases outside the gene matches: 5. The CDR3 loop spans 16 amino acids. The germline CDR1 and CDR2 sequences are LNHDA and SQIVND (reference sequence). The CDR3 coding sequence is TGTGCCAGTAGTATAGTGGCTAGCGGGAGTGACAATGAGCAGTTCTTC. Translated: CASSIVASGSDNEQFF.

The V call is TRBV28, the J call TRBJ1-2, with unresolved D. V shed 5 bases and J shed 8 bases, with 30 bases lying between them. CDR3 length equals 18 residues. CDR1 MDHEN and CDR2 SYDVKM come from the germline V gene. The CDR3 is CASSDWSGRGIGIKGYTF. The CDR3 coding sequence is TGTGCCAGCAGTGATTGGTCGGGGAGAGGGATAGGGATTAAGGGCTACACCTTC.

This rearrangement joins TRBV18 to TRBJ1-2; 10 nucleotides match TRBD1. The CDR3 sequence is 17 residues long. The trim removed 2 bases at V and 4 bases at J, leaving 10 bases unmatched. CDR1 is KGHSH and CDR2 is LQKENI in the germline V gene. CDR3 nucleotide sequence: TGTGCCAGCTCACCAGGAAGGGGACAGGGGTTTGGCTATGGCTACACCTTC. It codes for CASSPGRGQGFGYGYTF.

This clone appeared a single time. In DNA form, the CDR3 reads TGTGCCAGCAGCCCTAGAAGCCTAGCGGGAGTTGCAGATACGCAGTATTTT. This encodes CASSPRSLAGVADTQYF. This chain connects TRBV7-6 to TRBJ2-3, with 10 bases that match TRBD2. V gave up 5 bases and J gave up 4 bases; unmatched junction bases: 12. The CDR3 totals 17 residues. Germline V gene sequence: CDR1 SGHVS, CDR2 FNYEAQ.

This chain uses TRBV30 with TRBJ1-5; perhaps TRBD1 as D (5 bases). Germline V gives CDR1 GTSNPN, CDR2 SVGIG (reference sequence). The V gene lost 0 bases and the J gene lost 0 bases, with 15 bases spanning the gap. The CDR3 extends over 17 amino acids. The CDR3 is CAWSVTRGRISNQPQHF. Written as DNA, the CDR3 is TGTGCCTGGAGTGTAACACGGGGGAGGATTAGCAATCAGCCCCAGCATTTT.

Notes on this clone: Other DNA sequences in this sample translate to the same CDR3. V gene TRBV6-5 combines with J gene TRBJ1-5, with a weak D call TRBD1 (6 bases). CDR3 size: 14 residues. The V end was cut by 2 bases, the J end by 7 bases, with 12 bases between. Germline V gives CDR1 MNHEY, CDR2 SVGAGI. The CDR3 region is CASSYGGGGQPQHF. CDR3 sequence (DNA): TGTGCCAGCAGTTACGGGGGCGGTGGCCAGCCCCAGCATTTT.

V gene TRBV29-1 combines with J gene TRBJ1-2; 9 bases line up with TRBD1. CDR3 length: 13 amino acids. Looked up from germline, CDR1 is SQVTM and CDR2 is ANQGSEA. J was trimmed by 5 bases and V by 3 bases; bases with no gene match: 4. The CDR3 protein is CSVDSGQGYGYTF. The CDR3, as DNA: TGCAGCGTTGATTCCGGACAGGGGTATGGCTACACCTTC.

The chain employs TRBV4-1 and TRBJ2-3; 8 nucleotides agree with TRBD2. CDR3 length equals 18 residues. CDR1 and CDR2 from the germline V gene are MGHRA and YSYEKL. Trimming cost V 1 base and J 0 bases; bases outside gene matches: 9. The CDR3 reads CASSQVIRGGPSTDTQYF. Here the CDR3 DNA reads TGCGCCAGCAGCCAAGTAATTCGGGGGGGTCCCAGCACAGATACGCAGTATTTT.

J is TRBJ2-5 and V is TRBV11-1; no reliable D call. V dropped 3 bases and J dropped 2 bases, with 4 bases sitting between them. The germline V gene encodes CDR1 SGHAT and CDR2 FQDESV (reference sequence). The CDR3 sequence is 12 residues long. CDR3 protein: CASSFDQETQYF. Written as DNA, the CDR3 is TGTGCCAGCAGCTTCGATCAAGAGACCCAGTACTTC.

J is TRBJ2-7 and V is TRBV5-6; 10 positions match TRBD1. The CDR3 spans 14 residues. CDR1 and CDR2 (germline): SGHDT, YYEEEE. The V gene end was trimmed by 3 bases and the J gene end by 7 bases; junction bases not matched to a gene: 7. CDR3 sequence (DNA): TGTGCCAGCAGCTCGGGACAGGGGTCGAAGGAGCAGTACTTC. Its protein is CASSSGQGSKEQYF.

The chain combines TRBV30 with TRBJ2-3; D remains ambiguous. The germline gives CDR1 GTSNPN, CDR2 SVGIG (reference sequence). CDR3 length: 16 residues. V was clipped by 1 base and J by 3 bases, with 17 bases between them. As DNA, the CDR3 is TGTGCCTGGAGTGACCCGCTTGCTCTAGGGACAGATACGCAGTATTTT. This gives the protein CAWSDPLALGTDTQYF.

This chain connects TRBV27 to TRBJ2-7, with 13 bases matching TRBD2. The V segment lost 10 bases and the J segment 1 base; nucleotides outside the gene matches: 4. Germline V gives CDR1 MNHEY, CDR2 SMNVEV (reference sequence). CDR3 length: 14 amino acids. CDR3 nucleotide sequence: TGTGCCACCTCGGGACTAGCGGGGTCCTACGAGCAGTACTTC. It encodes CATSGLAGSYEQYF.